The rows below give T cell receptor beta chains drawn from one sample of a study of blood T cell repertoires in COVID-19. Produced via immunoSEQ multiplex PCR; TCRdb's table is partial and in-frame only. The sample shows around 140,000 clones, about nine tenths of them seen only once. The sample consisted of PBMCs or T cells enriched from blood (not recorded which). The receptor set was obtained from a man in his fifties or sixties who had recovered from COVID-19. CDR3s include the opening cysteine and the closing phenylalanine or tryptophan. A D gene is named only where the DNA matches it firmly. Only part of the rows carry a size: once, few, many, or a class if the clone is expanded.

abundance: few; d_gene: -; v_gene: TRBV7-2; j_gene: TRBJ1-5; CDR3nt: TGTGCCAGCAGCCAGGACTATAGCAATCAGCCCCAGCATTTT; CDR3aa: CASSQDYSNQPQHF
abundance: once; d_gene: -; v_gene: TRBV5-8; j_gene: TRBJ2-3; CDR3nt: TGTGCCAGCAGCTTGGGGGGCTGGCGGGGAACAGATACGCAGTATTTT; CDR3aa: CASSLGGWRGTDTQYF
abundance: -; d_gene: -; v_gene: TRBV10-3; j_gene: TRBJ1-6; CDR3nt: TGTGCCATCAAGGGAGACTCCTATAATTCACCCCTCCACTTT; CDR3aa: CAIKGDSYNSPLHF
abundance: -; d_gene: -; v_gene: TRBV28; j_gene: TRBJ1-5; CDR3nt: TGTGCCAGCAGTCCTAGGACCGCGGGGGGCAATCAGCCCCAGCATTTT; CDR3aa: CASSPRTAGGNQPQHF
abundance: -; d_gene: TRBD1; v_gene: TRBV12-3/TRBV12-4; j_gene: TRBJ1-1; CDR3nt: TGTGCCAGCAGTAACAGGGGGCAGGAAGCTTTCTTT; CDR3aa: CASSNRGQEAFF
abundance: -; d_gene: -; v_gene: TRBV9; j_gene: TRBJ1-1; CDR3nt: TGTGCCAGCAGCGTAGGACAGAGCATGAACACTGAAGCTTTCTTT; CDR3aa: CASSVGQSMNTEAFF
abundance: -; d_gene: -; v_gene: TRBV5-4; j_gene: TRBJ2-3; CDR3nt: TGTGCCAGCAGCTCCCCGGGGAGCACAGATACGCAGTATTTT; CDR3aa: CASSSPGSTDTQYF
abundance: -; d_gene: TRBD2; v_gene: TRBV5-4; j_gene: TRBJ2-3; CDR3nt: TGTGCCAGCAGCCCTACTAGCGTTATTCGAACAGATACGCAGTATTTT; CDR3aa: CASSPTSVIRTDTQYF
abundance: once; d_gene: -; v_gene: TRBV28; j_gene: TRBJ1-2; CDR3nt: TGTGCCAGCAGTTTTTTGCGGGGTTCCCAAAACTATGGCTACACCTTC; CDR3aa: CASSFLRGSQNYGYTF
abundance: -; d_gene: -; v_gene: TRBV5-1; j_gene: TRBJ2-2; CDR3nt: TGCGCCAGCAGCTTTATAGCGGAGCAGACCGGGGAGCTGTTTTTT; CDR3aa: CASSFIAEQTGELFF
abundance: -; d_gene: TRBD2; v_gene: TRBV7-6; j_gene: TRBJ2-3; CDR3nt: TGTGCCAGCAGCTCCCTACTAGCGGGAGGCAAAGTGGATACGCAGTATTTT; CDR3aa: CASSSLLAGGKVDTQYF
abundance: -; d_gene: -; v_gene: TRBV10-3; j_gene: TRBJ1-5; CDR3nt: TGTGCCATCAGTGAGTACGACAGTGAGTCCCAGCATTTT; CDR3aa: CAISEYDSESQHF
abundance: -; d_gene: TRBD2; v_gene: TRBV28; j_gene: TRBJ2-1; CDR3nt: TGTGCCAGCAGTTTTGCGGGGGGGGTCTCCTACAATGAGCAGTTCTTC; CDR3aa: CASSFAGGVSYNEQFF
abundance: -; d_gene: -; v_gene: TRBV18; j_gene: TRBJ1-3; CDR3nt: TGTGCCAGCTCACCGAACGGTTCCCCCGACACCATATATTTT; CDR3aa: CASSPNGSPDTIYF
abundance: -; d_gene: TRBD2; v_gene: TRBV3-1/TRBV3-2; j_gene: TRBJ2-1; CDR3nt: TGTGCCAGCAGCCAAGTCTGGGTAGCGGGGGGATACAATGAGCAGTTCTTC; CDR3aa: CASSQVWVAGGYNEQFF
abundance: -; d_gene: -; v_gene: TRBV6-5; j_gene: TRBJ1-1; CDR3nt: TGTGCCAGCAGTTACCTTTTTGGACTCCCCGTCACTGAAGCTTTCTTT; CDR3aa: CASSYLFGLPVTEAFF
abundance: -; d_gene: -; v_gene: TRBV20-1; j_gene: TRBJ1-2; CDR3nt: TGCAGTGCTAGTTATCCCACGCGGAACGGCTACACCTTC; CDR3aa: CSASYPTRNGYTF
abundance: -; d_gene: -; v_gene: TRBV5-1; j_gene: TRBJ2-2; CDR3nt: TGCGCCAGCAGCTTGGCCAGGGGCATCGGGGAGCTGTTTTTT; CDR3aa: CASSLARGIGELFF
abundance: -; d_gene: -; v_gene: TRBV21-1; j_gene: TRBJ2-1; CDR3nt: TGTGCCAGCCAATTACGGGGGGGATCTTACAATGAGCAGTTCTTC; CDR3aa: CASQLRGGSYNEQFF
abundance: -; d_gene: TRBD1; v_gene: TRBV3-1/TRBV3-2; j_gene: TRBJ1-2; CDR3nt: TGTGCCAGCAGACCCTCAGGGGGTGGCTATGGCTACACCTTC; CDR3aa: CASRPSGGGYGYTF
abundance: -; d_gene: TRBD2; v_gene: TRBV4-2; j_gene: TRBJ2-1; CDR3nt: TGTGCCAGCAGCCAAGGCCTAGCGGGGCGCCTCCCCTACAATGAGCAGTTCTTC; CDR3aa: CASSQGLAGRLPYNEQFF
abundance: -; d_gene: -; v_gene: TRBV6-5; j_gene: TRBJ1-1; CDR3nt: TGTGCCAGCAGTTTCCCAGGGAACACTGAAGCTTTCTTT; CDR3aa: CASSFPGNTEAFF
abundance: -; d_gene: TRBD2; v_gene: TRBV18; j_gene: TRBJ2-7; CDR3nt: TGTGCCAGCTCACGCCGGACTAGCGAGATGACCTACGAGCAGTACTTC; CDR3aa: CASSRRTSEMTYEQYF
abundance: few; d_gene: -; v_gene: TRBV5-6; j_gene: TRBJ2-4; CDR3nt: TGTGCCAGCAGCTTGGCCGTAAACAGAATAGCCAAAAACATTCAGTACTTC; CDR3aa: CASSLAVNRIAKNIQYF
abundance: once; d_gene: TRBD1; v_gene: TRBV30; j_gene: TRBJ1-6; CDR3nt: TGTGCCTGGAGTGCTTCCGACAGGGGCTATAATTCACCCCTCCACTTT; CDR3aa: CAWSASDRGYNSPLHF
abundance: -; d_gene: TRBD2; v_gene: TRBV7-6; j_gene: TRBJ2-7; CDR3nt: TGTGCCAGCAGCTTGAAGGGACTAAAATATAGCTACGAGCAGTACTTC; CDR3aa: CASSLKGLKYSYEQYF
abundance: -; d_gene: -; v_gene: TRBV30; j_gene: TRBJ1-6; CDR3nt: TGTGCCTGGAGTGTAATCGAGGGCCGACCCCTCCACTTT; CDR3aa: CAWSVIEGRPLHF
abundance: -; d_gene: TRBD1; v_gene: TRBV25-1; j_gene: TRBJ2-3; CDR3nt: TGTGCCAGCAGTTACGCCTTGACAGGGACGAGCACAGATACGCAGTATTTT; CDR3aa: CASSYALTGTSTDTQYF
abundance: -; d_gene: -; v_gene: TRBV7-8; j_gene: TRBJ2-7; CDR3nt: TGTGCCAGCAGCTTTGTGGGAGTAGGTGAGCAGTACTTC; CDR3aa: CASSFVGVGEQYF
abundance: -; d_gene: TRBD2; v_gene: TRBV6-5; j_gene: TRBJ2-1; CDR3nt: TGTGCCAGCAGTTACCGAGGCGGGAGTCGGGATGAGCAGTTCTTC; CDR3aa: CASSYRGGSRDEQFF
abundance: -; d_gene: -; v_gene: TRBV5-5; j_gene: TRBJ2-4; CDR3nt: TGTGCCAGCAGCTTTGCAGCGGTGGGCAAAAACATTCAGTACTTC; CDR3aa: CASSFAAVGKNIQYF
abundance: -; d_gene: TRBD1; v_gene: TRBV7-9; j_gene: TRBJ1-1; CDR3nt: TGTGCCAGCAGCTCGCGGACAGGGATGAACACTGAAGCTTTCTTT; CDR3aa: CASSSRTGMNTEAFF
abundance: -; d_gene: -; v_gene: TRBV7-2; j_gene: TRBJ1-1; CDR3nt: TGTGCCAGCAGCTTAGGTAGTATGATAAGGAACACTGAAGCTTTCTTT; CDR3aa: CASSLGSMIRNTEAFF